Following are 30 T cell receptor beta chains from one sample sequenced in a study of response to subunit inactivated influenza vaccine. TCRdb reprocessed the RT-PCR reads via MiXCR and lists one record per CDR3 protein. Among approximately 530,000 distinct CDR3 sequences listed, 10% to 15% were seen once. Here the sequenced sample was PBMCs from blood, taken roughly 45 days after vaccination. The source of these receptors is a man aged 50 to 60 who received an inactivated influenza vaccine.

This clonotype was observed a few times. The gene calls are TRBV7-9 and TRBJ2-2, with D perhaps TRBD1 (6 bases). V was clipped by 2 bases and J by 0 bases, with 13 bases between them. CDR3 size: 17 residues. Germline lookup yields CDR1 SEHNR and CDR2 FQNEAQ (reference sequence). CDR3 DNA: TGTGCCAGCAGCTTACCTACCGGGACAACGAACACCGGGGAGCTGTTTTTT. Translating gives CASSLPTGTTNTGELFF.

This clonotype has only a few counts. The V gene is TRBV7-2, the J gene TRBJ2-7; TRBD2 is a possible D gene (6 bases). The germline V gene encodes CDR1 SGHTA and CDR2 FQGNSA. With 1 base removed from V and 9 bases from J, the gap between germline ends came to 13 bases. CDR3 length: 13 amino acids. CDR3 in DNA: TGTGCCAGCAGCTTAGTGGGACTTGGGGGGCAGTACTTC. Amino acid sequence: CASSLVGLGGQYF.

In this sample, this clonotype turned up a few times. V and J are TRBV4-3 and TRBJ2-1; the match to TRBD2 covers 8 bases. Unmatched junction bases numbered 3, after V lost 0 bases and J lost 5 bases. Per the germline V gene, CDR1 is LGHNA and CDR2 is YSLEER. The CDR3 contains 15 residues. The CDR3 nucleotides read TGCGCCAGCAGCCAAGATAGCGGGGTCCACAATGAGCAGTTCTTC. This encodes CASSQDSGVHNEQFF.

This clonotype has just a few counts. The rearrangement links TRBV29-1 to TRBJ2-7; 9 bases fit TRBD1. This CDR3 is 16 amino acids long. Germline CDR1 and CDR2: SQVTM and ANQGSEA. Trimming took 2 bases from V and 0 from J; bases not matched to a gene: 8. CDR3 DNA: TGCAGCGTTGAAAGCCCTACGACAGGGGGCTCCTACGAGCAGTACTTC. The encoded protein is CSVESPTTGGSYEQYF.

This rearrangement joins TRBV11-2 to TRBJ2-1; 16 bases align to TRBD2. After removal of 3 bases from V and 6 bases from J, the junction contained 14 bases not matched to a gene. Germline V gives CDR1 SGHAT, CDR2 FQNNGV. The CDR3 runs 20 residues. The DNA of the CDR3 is TGTGCCAGCAGCTTTCACGCGAGGGGACTAGCGGGAGGGGGAGGCAATGAGCAGTTCTTC. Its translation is CASSFHARGLAGGGGNEQFF.

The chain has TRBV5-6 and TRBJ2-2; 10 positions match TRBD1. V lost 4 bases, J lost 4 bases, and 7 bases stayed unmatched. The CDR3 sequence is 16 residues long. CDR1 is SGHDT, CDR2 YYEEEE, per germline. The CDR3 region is CASSLPGTGVTGELFF. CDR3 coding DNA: TGTGCCAGCAGCCTACCCGGGACAGGGGTCACCGGGGAGCTGTTTTTT.

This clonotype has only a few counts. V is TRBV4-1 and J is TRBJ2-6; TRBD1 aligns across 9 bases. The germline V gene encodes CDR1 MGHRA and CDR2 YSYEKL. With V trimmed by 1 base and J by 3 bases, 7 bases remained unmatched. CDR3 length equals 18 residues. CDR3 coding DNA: TGCGCCAGCAGCCAAGTTTGGACAGGGGAGAATGGGGCCAACGTCCTGACTTTC. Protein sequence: CASSQVWTGENGANVLTF.

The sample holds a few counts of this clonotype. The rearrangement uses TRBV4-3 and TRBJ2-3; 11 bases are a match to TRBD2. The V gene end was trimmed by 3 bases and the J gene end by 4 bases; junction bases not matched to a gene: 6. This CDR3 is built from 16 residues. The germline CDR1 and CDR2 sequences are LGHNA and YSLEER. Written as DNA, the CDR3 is TGCGCCAGCAGCCAGGGTAGCGGGAGGGCGGCAGATACGCAGTATTTT. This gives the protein CASSQGSGRAADTQYF.

CDR3 DNA: TGCAGTGCTAGTTGGACAGGGGGTAGGGGAGCCTACAATGAGCAGTTCTTC. Translating it yields CSASWTGGRGAYNEQFF. The chain employs TRBV20-1 and TRBJ2-1, with 10 bases fitting TRBD1. The CDR3 is 17 residues long. The V gene end was trimmed by 3 bases and the J gene end by 2 bases; junction bases not matched to a gene: 10. CDR1 and CDR2 from the germline V gene are DFQATT and SNEGSKA (reference sequence).

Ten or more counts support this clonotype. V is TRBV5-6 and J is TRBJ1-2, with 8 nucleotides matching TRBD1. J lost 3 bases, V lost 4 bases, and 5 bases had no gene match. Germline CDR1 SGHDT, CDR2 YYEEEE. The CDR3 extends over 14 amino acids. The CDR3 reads CASSVLQGDYGYTF. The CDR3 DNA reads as TGTGCCAGCAGCGTATTACAGGGGGACTATGGCTACACCTTC.

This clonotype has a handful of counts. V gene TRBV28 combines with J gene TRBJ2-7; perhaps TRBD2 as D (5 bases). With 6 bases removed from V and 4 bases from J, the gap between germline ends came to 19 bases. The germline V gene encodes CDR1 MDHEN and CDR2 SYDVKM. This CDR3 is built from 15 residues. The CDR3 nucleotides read TGTGCCAGCAGGGCCGGAACGGGGATTGAATACGAGCAGTACTTC. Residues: CASRAGTGIEYEQYF.

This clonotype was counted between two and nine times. The CDR3 is CASSPEPSGDPWEQYF. The CDR3 bases are TGTGCCAGCAGCCCTGAACCTAGCGGGGACCCATGGGAGCAGTACTTC. The chain is built from TRBV7-6 and TRBJ2-7; 9 bases match TRBD2. CDR1 and CDR2 (germline): SGHVS, FNYEAQ. The CDR3 extends over 16 amino acids. The V segment lost 5 bases and the J segment 7 bases; nucleotides outside the gene matches: 15.

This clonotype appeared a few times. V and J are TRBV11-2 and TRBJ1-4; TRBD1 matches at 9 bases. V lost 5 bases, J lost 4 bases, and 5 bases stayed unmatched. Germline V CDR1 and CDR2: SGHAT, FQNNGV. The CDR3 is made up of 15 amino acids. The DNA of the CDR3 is TGTGCCAGCAGCACCTCGACAGGGGGTAATGAAAAACTGTTTTTT. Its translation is CASSTSTGGNEKLFF.

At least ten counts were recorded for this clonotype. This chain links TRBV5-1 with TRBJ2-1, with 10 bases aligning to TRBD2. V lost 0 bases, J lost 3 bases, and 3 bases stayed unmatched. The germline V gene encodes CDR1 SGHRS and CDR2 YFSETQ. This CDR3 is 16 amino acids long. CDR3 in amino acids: CASSLVSSGGYNEQFF. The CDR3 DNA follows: TGCGCCAGCAGCTTGGTATCTAGCGGGGGCTACAATGAGCAGTTCTTC.

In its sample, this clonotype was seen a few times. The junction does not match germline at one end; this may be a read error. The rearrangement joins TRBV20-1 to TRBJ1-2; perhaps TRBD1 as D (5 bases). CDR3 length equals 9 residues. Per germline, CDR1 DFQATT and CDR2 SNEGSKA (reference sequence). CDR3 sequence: CSATPGLVF. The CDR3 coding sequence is TGCAGTGCAACACCGGGACTCGTTTTC.

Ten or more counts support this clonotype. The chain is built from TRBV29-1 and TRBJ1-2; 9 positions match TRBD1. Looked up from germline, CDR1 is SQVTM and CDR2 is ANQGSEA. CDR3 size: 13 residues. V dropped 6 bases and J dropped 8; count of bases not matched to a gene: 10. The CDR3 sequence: CSVGLQGANGYTF. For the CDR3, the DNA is TGCAGCGTCGGATTACAGGGGGCAAACGGCTACACCTTC.

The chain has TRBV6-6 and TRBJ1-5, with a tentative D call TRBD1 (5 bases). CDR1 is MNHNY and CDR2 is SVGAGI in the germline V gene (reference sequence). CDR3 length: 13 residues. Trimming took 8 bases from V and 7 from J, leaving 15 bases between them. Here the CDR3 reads CASRGTVGQPQHF. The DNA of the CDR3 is TGTGCCAGCCGTGGGACGGTGGGGCAGCCCCAGCATTTT.

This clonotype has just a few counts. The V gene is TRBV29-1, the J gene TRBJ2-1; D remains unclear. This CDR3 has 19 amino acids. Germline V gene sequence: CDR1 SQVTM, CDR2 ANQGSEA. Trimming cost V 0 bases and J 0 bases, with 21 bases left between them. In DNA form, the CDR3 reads TGCAGCGTTGAAGATTGGGCGGCTTCCTCCAAAAGCTCCTACAATGAGCAGTTCTTC. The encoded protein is CSVEDWAASSKSSYNEQFF.

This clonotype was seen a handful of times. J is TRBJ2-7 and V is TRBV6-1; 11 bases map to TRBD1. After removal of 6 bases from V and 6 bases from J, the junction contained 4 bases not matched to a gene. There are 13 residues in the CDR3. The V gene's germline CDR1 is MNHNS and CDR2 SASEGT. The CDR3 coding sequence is TGTGCCAGCAGAGGAGGGACAGGGGGCGAGCAGTACTTC. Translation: CASRGGTGGEQYF.

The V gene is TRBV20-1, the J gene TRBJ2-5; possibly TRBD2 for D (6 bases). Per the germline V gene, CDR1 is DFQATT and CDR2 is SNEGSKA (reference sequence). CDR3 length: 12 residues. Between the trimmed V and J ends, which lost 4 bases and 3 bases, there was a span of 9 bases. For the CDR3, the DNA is TGCAGTGCTATACCGGGAGAAGAGACCCAGTACTTC. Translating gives CSAIPGEETQYF.

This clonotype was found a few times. The CDR3 DNA reads TGCGCCAGCAGCCAAGATGAAGCAGAGACCCAGTACTTC. Its translation is CASSQDEAETQYF. V is TRBV4-3 and J is TRBJ2-5; D is unresolved. V lost 0 bases to trimming and J lost 4 bases, with 6 bases between them. There are 13 residues in the CDR3. Germline CDR1 is LGHNA and CDR2 is YSLEER.

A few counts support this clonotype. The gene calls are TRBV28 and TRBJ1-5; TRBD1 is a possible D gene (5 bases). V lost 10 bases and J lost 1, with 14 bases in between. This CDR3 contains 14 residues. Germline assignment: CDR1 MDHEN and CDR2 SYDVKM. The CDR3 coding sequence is TGTGCCACGACAGACGGAGTAAGCAATCAGCCCCAGCATTTT. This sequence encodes CATTDGVSNQPQHF.

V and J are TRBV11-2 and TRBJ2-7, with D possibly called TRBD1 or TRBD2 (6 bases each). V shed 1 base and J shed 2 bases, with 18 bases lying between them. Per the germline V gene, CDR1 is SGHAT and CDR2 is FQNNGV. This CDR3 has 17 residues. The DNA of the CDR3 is TGTGCCAGCAGCTTAGTACCCCACAGGGAGGTGACCTACGAGCAGTACTTC. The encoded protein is CASSLVPHREVTYEQYF.

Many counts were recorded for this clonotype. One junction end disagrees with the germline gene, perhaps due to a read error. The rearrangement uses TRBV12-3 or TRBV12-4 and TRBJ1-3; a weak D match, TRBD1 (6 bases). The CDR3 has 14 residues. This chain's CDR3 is CASTQRDTGNTICF. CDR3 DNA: TGTGCCAGCACCCAAAGGGACACTGGAAACACCATATGTTTT.

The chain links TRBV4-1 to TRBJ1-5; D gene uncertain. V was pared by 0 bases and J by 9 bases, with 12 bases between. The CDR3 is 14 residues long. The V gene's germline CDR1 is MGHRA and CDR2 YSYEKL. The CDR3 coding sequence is TGCGCCAGCAGCCAAGATACCCTCTCCAGGCCCCAGCATTTT. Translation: CASSQDTLSRPQHF.

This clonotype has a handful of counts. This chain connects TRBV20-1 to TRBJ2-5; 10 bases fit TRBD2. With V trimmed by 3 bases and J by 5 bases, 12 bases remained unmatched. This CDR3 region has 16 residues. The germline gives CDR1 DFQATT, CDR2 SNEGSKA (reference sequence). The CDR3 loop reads CSARDLAGDLGETQYF. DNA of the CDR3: TGCAGTGCTAGGGATCTAGCGGGGGACCTGGGGGAGACCCAGTACTTC.

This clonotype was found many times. The chain's CDR3 is CSQHLAGGPNEQFF. DNA of the CDR3: TGCAGTCAACACCTAGCGGGAGGACCCAATGAGCAGTTCTTC. The gene calls are TRBV20-1 and TRBJ2-1, with 11 bases identical to TRBD2. The germline V gene has CDR1 DFQATT and CDR2 SNEGSKA (reference sequence). CDR3 length equals 14 residues. V trimming: 8 bases; J trimming: 6 bases; junction bases outside the gene matches: 9.

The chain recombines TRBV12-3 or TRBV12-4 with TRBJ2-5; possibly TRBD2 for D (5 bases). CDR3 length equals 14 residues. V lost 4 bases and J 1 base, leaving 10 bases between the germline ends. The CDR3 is CASSSGLTQETQYF. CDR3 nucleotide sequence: TGTGCCAGCAGTTCCGGACTCACCCAAGAGACCCAGTACTTC.

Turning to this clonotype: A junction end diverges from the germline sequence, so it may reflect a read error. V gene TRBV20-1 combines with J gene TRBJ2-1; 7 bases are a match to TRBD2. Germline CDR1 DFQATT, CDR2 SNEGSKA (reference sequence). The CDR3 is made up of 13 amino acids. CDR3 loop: CSATRGLDNEQFF. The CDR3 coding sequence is TGCAGCGCTACCCGAGGACTAGATAATGAGCAGTTCTTC.

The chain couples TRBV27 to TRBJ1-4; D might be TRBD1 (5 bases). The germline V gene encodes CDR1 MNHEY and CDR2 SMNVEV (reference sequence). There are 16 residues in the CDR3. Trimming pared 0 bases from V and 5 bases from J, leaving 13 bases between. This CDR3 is CASSLSFSTVNEKLFF. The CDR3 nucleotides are TGTGCCAGCAGTTTATCGTTTTCGACAGTGAATGAAAAACTGTTTTTT.